The T cell receptor beta chain under discussion was sequenced for a study of blood T cell repertoires in COVID-19. Across the study: There were acute and convalescent COVID-19 samples, and they came from the United States, Italy and Spain. T cells, B-cell-depleted T cells, or PBMCs provided the cDNA or gDNA that served as material.

Profiling relied on immunoSEQ multiplex PCR, and the TCRdb table lists in-frame clones only, not all of them. Of about 190,000 clones in the sample, roughly 90% are singletons; the top ten hold 0.55% to 0.8%. J lost 4 bases, V lost 4 bases, and 9 bases had no gene match. Germline V gives CDR1 LGHDT, CDR2 YNNKEL (reference sequence). This CDR3 is 16 amino acids long. Sequencing used peripheral blood. The rearrangement uses TRBV3-1 (or the pseudogene TRBV3-2) and TRBJ2-2; 7 nucleotides align to TRBD2. The receptor's source is a man aged 50-59 years with acute or convalescent COVID-19. CDR3 nucleotide sequence: TGTGCCAGCAGCCGTTTGACTAGCATCCTCACCGGGGAGCTGTTTTTT. Translating gives CASSRLTSILTGELFF.